The 30 T cell receptor beta chains below come from one sample, sequenced in a study of cytomegalovirus exposure and HLA in healthy donors. The PCR used 60 Vbeta and 13 Jbeta primers. The assay was immunoSEQ multiplex PCR, and TCRdb's table has in-frame clones only and misses some. The sample lists 190,000 or so clones; about 79% were seen once. Sequenced input: PBMCs. The receptor source for this set is a boy younger than 10 in good health and CMV-seronegative.

The chain links TRBV15 to TRBJ1-2; maybe TRBD1 (6 bases). V was clipped by 0 bases and J by 8 bases, with 28 bases between them. The CDR3 extends over 19 amino acids. Per germline, CDR1 LNHNV and CDR2 YYDKDF (reference sequence). This chain's CDR3 is CATSRDPIPTSQGFDGYTF. The CDR3 DNA is TGTGCCACCAGCAGAGATCCAATCCCAACCTCACAGGGCTTCGACGGCTACACCTTC.

The V and J genes are TRBV7-2 and TRBJ2-1, with 8 nucleotides matching TRBD1. Germline V CDR1 and CDR2: SGHTA, FQGNSA. The CDR3 length is 15 residues. V was pared by 1 base and J by 7 bases, with 6 bases of the junction left unmatched. Written as DNA, the CDR3 is TGTGCCAGCAGCTTAGAGGACAGGGTATGGAATGAGCAGTTCTTC. It is translated as CASSLEDRVWNEQFF.

The chain uses TRBV5-1 and TRBJ1-5; 12 nucleotides match TRBD1. Per the germline V gene, CDR1 is SGHRS and CDR2 is YFSETQ. This CDR3 spans 15 amino acids. Germline trimming cut 4 bases from V and 7 bases from J; bases unmatched to any gene: 6. CDR3 sequence: CASSPGTGGRQPQHF. CDR3 DNA: TGCGCCAGCAGCCCCGGGACAGGGGGCCGACAGCCCCAGCATTTT.

The V gene is TRBV5-1, the J gene TRBJ2-3, with D unclear. The germline V and J ends were trimmed by 0 bases and 2 bases, with 7 bases remaining between them. The germline V gene encodes CDR1 SGHRS and CDR2 YFSETQ. The CDR3 extends over 14 amino acids. For the CDR3, the DNA is TGCGCCAGCAGCTTGGCACAGATCACAGATACGCAGTATTTT. It encodes CASSLAQITDTQYF.

The chain employs TRBV15 and TRBJ2-1, with 7 bases matching TRBD2. The CDR3 loop spans 15 amino acids. Trimming took 1 base from V and 4 from J; bases not matched to a gene: 4. Germline V CDR1 and CDR2: LNHNV, YYDKDF (reference sequence). The CDR3 DNA follows: TGTGCCACCAGCAGAGCCCTAGCGGTGTACAATGAGCAGTTCTTC. Protein product: CATSRALAVYNEQFF.

This rearrangement joins TRBV18 to TRBJ2-5; TRBD2 matches at 7 bases. The J segment lost 3 bases and the V segment lost 3 bases, leaving 16 bases of the junction unmatched. Germline CDR1 is KGHSH and CDR2 is LQKENI. The CDR3 runs to 18 residues. DNA for the CDR3: TGTGCCAGCTCACCCTTCACTGCACTAGCGTCGCGTAAAGAGACCCAGTACTTC. It translates to CASSPFTALASRKETQYF.

This clone has more than one count but fewer than ten. The genes are TRBV7-9 and TRBJ2-7, with D maybe TRBD1 (5 bases). Trimming removed 3 bases from V and 0 bases from J, with 15 bases in between. Germline CDR1 is SEHNR and CDR2 is FQNEAQ (reference sequence). This CDR3 is built from 16 residues. The CDR3 is CASSFLSGISSYEQYF. In DNA form, the CDR3 reads TGTGCCAGCAGCTTCTTATCAGGGATTAGCTCCTACGAGCAGTACTTC.

This clone was found a few times. The rearrangement uses TRBV7-9 and TRBJ2-7, with a weak D call TRBD1 (5 bases). This CDR3 is built from 17 residues. V shed 1 base and J shed 0 bases, with 16 bases lying between them. Per the germline V gene, CDR1 is SEHNR and CDR2 is FQNEAQ (reference sequence). The DNA for the CDR3 is TGTGCCAGCAGCTTAGGCCCGGGTATCAGGGCCTCCTACGAGCAGTACTTC. Translating it yields CASSLGPGIRASYEQYF.

The chain joins TRBV9 to TRBJ1-1; D unclear. V shed 1 base and J shed 1 base, with 8 bases lying between them. The germline gives CDR1 SGDLS, CDR2 YYNGEE. CDR3 length equals 14 residues. CDR3 sequence: CASSVRESNTEAFF. CDR3 bases: TGTGCCAGCAGCGTACGGGAGTCGAACACTGAAGCTTTCTTT.

This clone was detected only a few times. V and J are TRBV7-2 and TRBJ1-5; D is possibly TRBD1 (5 bases). Germline V gene sequence: CDR1 SGHTA, CDR2 FQGNSA. V lost 5 bases to trimming and J lost 7 bases, with 21 bases between them. The CDR3 has 16 residues. The CDR3 loop reads CASSDEGHRGGQPQHF. The CDR3 coding sequence is TGTGCCAGCAGCGACGAGGGCCATCGGGGGGGACAGCCCCAGCATTTT.

The chain is built from TRBV4-1 and TRBJ2-5, with D possibly matching TRBD2 (6 bases). Germline-derived CDR1 and CDR2 are MGHRA and YSYEKL. With 4 bases removed from V and 5 bases from J, the gap between germline ends came to 17 bases. The length of the CDR3 is 15 residues. Written as DNA, the CDR3 is TGCGCCAGCAGCCTCCGGGGCGGGGCCGGGGAGACCCAGTACTTC. It codes for CASSLRGGAGETQYF.

The chain carries TRBV6-5 and TRBJ2-2; possible D gene TRBD2, 5 bases. CDR1 and CDR2 from the germline V gene are MNHEY and SVGAGI. V lost 2 bases and J 7 bases, leaving 14 bases between the germline ends. The CDR3 sequence is 15 residues long. CDR3 in amino acids: CASSYEGIGGGELFF. DNA of the CDR3: TGTGCCAGCAGTTACGAGGGCATCGGTGGCGGGGAGCTGTTTTTT.

This chain connects TRBV6-5 to TRBJ2-1, with D maybe TRBD2 (6 bases). CDR1 MNHEY and CDR2 SVGAGI come from the germline V gene. V dropped 2 bases and J dropped 5 bases, with 13 bases sitting between them. CDR3 length: 15 amino acids. CDR3 protein: CASSYNTSPDNEQFF. The CDR3 nucleotides are TGTGCCAGCAGTTACAATACTAGCCCAGACAATGAGCAGTTCTTC.

The chain couples TRBV2 to TRBJ2-3; 12 bases match TRBD2. V lost 5 bases and J lost 8; bases outside the gene matches: 8. Germline-derived CDR1 and CDR2 are SNHLY and FYNNEI. The CDR3 contains 15 residues. CDR3 DNA: TGTGCCAGCAGTCTAGCGGGGGGGGTTCGTAGTACGCAGTATTTT. Amino acids: CASSLAGGVRSTQYF. The full variable domain, with the rest looked up from reference TRBV2 and TRBJ2-3, is EPEVTQTPSHQVTQMGQEVILRCVPISNHLYFYWYRQILGQKVEFLVSFYNNEISEKSEIFDDQFSVERPDGSNFTLKIRSTKLEDSAMYFCASSLAGGVRSTQYFGPGTRLTVL.

This chain uses TRBV10-3 with TRBJ2-3, with TRBD2 identical over 8 bases. V shed 2 bases, J shed 10 bases, and the junction held 8 bases outside the gene matches. Germline lookup yields CDR1 ENHRY and CDR2 SYGVKD. The CDR3 runs 14 residues. CDR3 coding DNA: TGTGCCATCAGTGAGATTCCGGGAGGGAAGGCGCAGTATTTT. This encodes CAISEIPGGKAQYF.

The J gene is TRBJ1-5, the V gene TRBV6-1; D is unclear. The ends were cut back, 6 bases at V and 6 bases at J, with 12 bases in the middle. Germline values: CDR1 MNHNS, CDR2 SASEGT. The CDR3 covers 13 residues. The CDR3 region has the DNA TGTGCCAGCAGGTACACGGGAGGTCAGCCCCAGCATTTT. This codes for CASRYTGGQPQHF.

The chain combines TRBV30 with TRBJ2-3, with D perhaps TRBD2 (6 bases). Per germline, CDR1 GTSNPN and CDR2 SVGIG (reference sequence). CDR3 length: 15 amino acids. V lost 0 bases and J 6 bases, leaving 16 bases between the germline ends. The CDR3 DNA sequence: TGTGCCTGGAGTGTTTCCTCCCGGGGGACGGATACGCAGTATTTT. Translated: CAWSVSSRGTDTQYF.

In DNA form, the CDR3 reads TGTGCCAGCTCACCTGGGACAGGGGGCGCTGGGGCCAACGTCCTGACTTTC. Its protein product is CASSPGTGGAGANVLTF. The J gene is TRBJ2-6, the V gene TRBV18; 12 nucleotides line up with TRBD1. Germline CDR1 KGHSH, CDR2 LQKENI. CDR3 length equals 17 residues. The V segment lost 3 bases and the J segment 2 bases; nucleotides outside the gene matches: 2.

The chain combines TRBV7-2 with TRBJ2-1; weak D call: TRBD2 (5 bases). Germline V gene data show CDR1 as SGHTA and CDR2 as FQGNSA. The CDR3 is made up of 16 amino acids. Trimming took 3 bases from V and 0 from J, leaving 12 bases between them. Here the CDR3 reads CASSFSPGSSYNEQFF. As DNA, the CDR3 is TGTGCCAGCAGCTTCAGTCCGGGAAGCTCCTACAATGAGCAGTTCTTC.

The chain couples TRBV10-3 to TRBJ2-5; 7 nucleotides align to TRBD2. Germline V CDR1 and CDR2: ENHRY, SYGVKD. This CDR3 comprises 13 residues. V lost 9 bases and J lost 0; bases outside the gene matches: 4. The CDR3 region is CAMGGVDQETQYF. CDR3 DNA: TGTGCCATGGGGGGGGTAGACCAAGAGACCCAGTACTTC.

As concerns this clone: Other DNA sequences in the sample encode the same CDR3. The chain links TRBV7-2 to TRBJ1-2, with TRBD1 as a possible D gene (5 bases). The germline V gene encodes CDR1 SGHTA and CDR2 FQGNSA. Trimming cost V 1 base and J 6 bases, with 12 bases left between them. The CDR3 totals 14 residues. The CDR3 DNA reads as TGTGCCAGCAGCTTAGGGGAGGGACTTCATGGCTACACCTTC. This gives the protein CASSLGEGLHGYTF.

This chain links TRBV7-9 with TRBJ2-7; the D gene is possibly TRBD1 (7 bases). The CDR3 spans 13 residues. Trimming cost V 0 bases and J 9 bases, with 12 bases left between them. Germline V gene lookup returns CDR1 SEHNR and CDR2 FQNEAQ (reference sequence). The CDR3 nucleotides read TGTGCCAGCAGCTTAGCCCAGGGGGGTGTGCAGTACTTC. As protein: CASSLAQGGVQYF.

Here the CDR3 reads CAISEYEGGSGTEAFF. CDR3 in DNA: TGTGCCATCAGTGAGTACGAGGGGGGGTCGGGCACTGAAGCTTTCTTT. The chain is built from TRBV10-3 and TRBJ1-1, with D tentatively TRBD1 (6 bases). Trimming removed 1 base at V and 4 bases at J, with 16 bases between. CDR1 ENHRY and CDR2 SYGVKD come from the germline V gene. The CDR3 extends over 16 amino acids.

This clone was detected a few times. The CDR3 loop reads CASSVGSTGNTIYF. The DNA for the CDR3 is TGTGCCAGCAGCGTAGGAAGCACTGGAAACACCATATATTTT. J is TRBJ1-3 and V is TRBV9, with D unclear. CDR1 is SGDLS, CDR2 YYNGEE, per germline. The CDR3 contains 14 residues. The V gene lost 0 bases and the J gene lost 2 bases, with 6 bases spanning the gap.

The chain combines TRBV7-9 with TRBJ2-7; the D gene is possibly TRBD1 (5 bases). CDR1 is SEHNR, CDR2 FQNEAQ, per germline (reference sequence). The V end lost 0 bases, the J end lost 2 bases, and 11 bases lay between the germline ends. The CDR3 runs to 15 residues. The CDR3 region is CASSLADSFTYEQYF. CDR3 nucleotide sequence: TGTGCCAGCAGCTTAGCAGACAGTTTCACCTACGAGCAGTACTTC.

V and J are TRBV14 and TRBJ1-2, with 7 bases matching TRBD1. The CDR3 spans 14 residues. After removal of 6 bases from V and 7 bases from J, the junction contained 11 bases not matched to a gene. CDR1 and CDR2 (germline): SGHDN, FVKESK. CDR3 region: CASSPTGQRTGYTF. As DNA, the CDR3 is TGTGCCAGCAGTCCCACGGGACAGAGGACTGGCTACACCTTC.

This clone was observed a single time. The chain combines TRBV7-2 with TRBJ2-5, with 11 bases aligning to TRBD2. CDR1 SGHTA and CDR2 FQGNSA come from the germline V gene. The CDR3 totals 17 residues. With V trimmed by 1 base and J by 5 bases, 9 bases remained unmatched. The CDR3, as DNA: TGTGCCAGCAGCTTAGTCGGTAGCGGGGGGGCCTTTGAGACCCAGTACTTC. As protein: CASSLVGSGGAFETQYF.

This chain connects TRBV7-2 to TRBJ2-3, with a possible D match to TRBD2 (6 bases). There are 14 residues in the CDR3. Germline assignment: CDR1 SGHTA and CDR2 FQGNSA. V lost 1 base, J lost 6 bases, and 11 bases lay in between. The CDR3 DNA reads TGTGCCAGCAGCTTAGAGAAAGGGAGGGATACGCAGTATTTT. Its translation is CASSLEKGRDTQYF.

The V and J genes are TRBV2 and TRBJ2-5; TRBD2 might be the D (7 bases). The CDR3 consists of 15 residues. CDR1 SNHLY and CDR2 FYNNEI come from the germline V gene. V lost 5 bases and J lost 1, with 14 bases in between. CDR3 region: CASSFPRGAQETQYF. CDR3 in DNA: TGTGCCAGCAGTTTCCCTCGGGGGGCCCAAGAGACCCAGTACTTC. The whole variable domain, remainder taken from reference TRBV2 and TRBJ2-5, is EPEVTQTPSHQVTQMGQEVILRCVPISNHLYFYWYRQILGQKVEFLVSFYNNEISEKSEIFDDQFSVERPDGSNFTLKIRSTKLEDSAMYFCASSFPRGAQETQYFGPGTRLLVL.

The chain uses TRBV19 and TRBJ1-1; perhaps TRBD1 as D (5 bases). Germline V CDR1 and CDR2: LNHDA, SQIVND (reference sequence). The CDR3 has 14 amino acids. V dropped 5 bases and J dropped 5 bases, with 15 bases sitting between them. DNA for the CDR3: TGTGCCAGTAGTGGCGGGGGGTTGTCGACTGAAGCTTTCTTT. As protein: CASSGGGLSTEAFF.